Below, 5 T cell receptor beta chains from the same sample are listed, as sequenced in a study of T cell responses to AZD1222 COVID-19 vaccine. Profiled with immunoSEQ multiplex PCR; TCRdb holds only in-frame clones, not every one. The sample gives around 46,000 clones, 89% of which show up once; 5.3% is in the top ten. The material sequenced was peripheral blood, taken 28 days after the second AZD1222 dose. All receptors come from an adult who received the AZD1222 COVID-19 vaccine.

This clone qualifies as medium-sized. The chain carries TRBV25-1 and TRBJ1-1, with D uncertain. The ends were cut back, 3 bases at V and 4 bases at J, with 6 bases in the middle. Germline CDR1 reads MGHDK; CDR2 reads SYGVNS. The CDR3 has 12 residues. CDR3 in amino acids: CASSDFSTEAFF. The CDR3 nucleotides are TGTGCCAGCAGTGATTTTAGCACTGAAGCTTTCTTT.

This clone is a singleton in its sample. V and J are TRBV6-5 and TRBJ2-7; unclear D gene. This CDR3 region has 10 residues. V dropped 7 bases and J dropped 5 bases, with 6 bases sitting between them. CDR1 MNHEY and CDR2 SVGAGI come from the germline V gene. CDR3 amino acids: CASTHDEQYF. The CDR3 bases are TGTGCCAGCACTCATGACGAGCAGTACTTC.

CDR3 sequence (DNA): TGTGCCAGCAGCGTAGGGGGAGACCGACTTTACGAGCAGTACTTC. Amino acid sequence: CASSVGGDRLYEQYF. The chain carries TRBV9 and TRBJ2-7, with D possibly TRBD2 on 5 matching bases. There are 15 residues in the CDR3. Germline CDR1 and CDR2: SGDLS and YYNGEE. V lost 0 bases, J lost 4 bases, and 14 bases lay in between.

This clone was seen a few times. The chain couples TRBV29-1 to TRBJ2-7, with D perhaps matching TRBD1 or TRBD2 (5 bases each). This CDR3 is built from 13 residues. The V and J ends lost 7 bases and 6 bases respectively, with 19 bases between them. Germline-derived CDR1 and CDR2 are SQVTM and ANQGSEA. CDR3 protein: CSAGTQLDSEQYF. The CDR3 coding sequence is TGCAGCGCTGGGACCCAGCTAGACTCCGAGCAGTACTTC.

The genes are TRBV9 and TRBJ1-1; TRBD1 agrees at 9 bases. In germline, CDR1 is SGDLS, CDR2 YYNGEE. The J segment lost 4 bases and the V segment lost 4 bases, leaving 5 bases of the junction unmatched. The CDR3 is 14 residues long. The CDR3 DNA follows: TGTGCCAGCAGCATAGGACAGGGGTTCACTGAAGCTTTCTTT. As protein: CASSIGQGFTEAFF.